This entry lists 5 T cell receptor beta chains sequenced from one sample in a study of human T cells and chemical hapten exposure (dated by TCRdb to the early 2020s). The library was prepared using RACE. The instrument given in TCRdb is NextSeq 500. Starting from the raw public reads, TCRdb applied fastp trimming at Q25, assembled clones with MiXCR and retained in-frame beta chains. For every CDR3 protein sequence, its rows merge into one entry that carries the most common genes and DNA. The sample yields nearly 350,000 distinct CDR3 sequences; 5.5% to 8% were counted once. The ten largest account for around 8.4% of the sample. The time point label, as the study defines it: patch test 1, 2 weeks after DPC sensitization. Read against the paper, the sample's treatment or condition label means: therapeutic diphenylcyclopropenone sensitization with weekly scalp DPC. The sequences come from whole blood, collected in connection with sensitization to the hapten diphenylcyclopropenone (DPC). The receptors originated from a woman under 30 with alopecia areata. Some clones in this sample may be carry-over from other donors' samples.

This clonotype came up a few times. The chain uses TRBV4-1 and TRBJ1-1; TRBD1 might be the D (6 bases). Germline CDR1 and CDR2: MGHRA and YSYEKL. The length of the CDR3 is 15 residues. The germline V and J ends were trimmed by 1 base and 3 bases, with 12 bases remaining between them. The CDR3 here is CASSQAPGVDTEAFF. For the CDR3, the DNA is TGCGCCAGCAGCCAAGCCCCAGGGGTGGACACTGAAGCTTTCTTT.

There are a few counts of this clonotype. V gene TRBV18 combines with J gene TRBJ2-3; D is unresolved. Between the trimmed V and J ends, which lost 3 bases and 1 base, there was a span of 14 bases. This CDR3 has 16 residues. CDR1 and CDR2 (germline): KGHSH, LQKENI. The CDR3 here is CASSPQDTARTDTQYF. The CDR3 coding sequence is TGTGCCAGCTCACCTCAGGATACCGCACGCACAGATACGCAGTATTTT.

This clonotype has ten or more counts. Written as DNA, the CDR3 is TGTGCCAGCAGCTTAAGGGACAGAAAAACAGATACGCAGTATTTT. Protein sequence: CASSLRDRKTDTQYF. V gene TRBV7-9 combines with J gene TRBJ2-3; 7 bases line up with TRBD1. With V trimmed by 2 bases and J by 3 bases, 5 bases remained unmatched. Per germline, CDR1 SEHNR and CDR2 FQNEAQ (reference sequence). The CDR3 has 15 residues.

A few counts support this clonotype. The rearrangement joins TRBV20-1 to TRBJ1-5; D gene uncertain. Germline CDR1 is DFQATT and CDR2 is SNEGSKA (reference sequence). V lost 7 bases and J lost 2, with 18 bases in between. CDR3 length: 15 amino acids. CDR3 sequence reads: CSGVSGGNGNQPQHF. The CDR3 bases are TGCAGTGGCGTAAGTGGAGGGAATGGCAATCAGCCCCAGCATTTT.

This clonotype was counted only a few times. The rearrangement uses TRBV11-2 and TRBJ1-4; possible D gene TRBD1, 5 bases. Germline V CDR1 and CDR2: SGHAT, FQNNGV. Trimming took 0 bases from V and 7 from J, leaving 12 bases between them. This CDR3 contains 15 residues. CDR3 sequence reads: CASSLDPIGGEKLFF. The CDR3 DNA reads TGTGCCAGCAGCTTAGATCCTATCGGGGGTGAAAAACTGTTTTTT.